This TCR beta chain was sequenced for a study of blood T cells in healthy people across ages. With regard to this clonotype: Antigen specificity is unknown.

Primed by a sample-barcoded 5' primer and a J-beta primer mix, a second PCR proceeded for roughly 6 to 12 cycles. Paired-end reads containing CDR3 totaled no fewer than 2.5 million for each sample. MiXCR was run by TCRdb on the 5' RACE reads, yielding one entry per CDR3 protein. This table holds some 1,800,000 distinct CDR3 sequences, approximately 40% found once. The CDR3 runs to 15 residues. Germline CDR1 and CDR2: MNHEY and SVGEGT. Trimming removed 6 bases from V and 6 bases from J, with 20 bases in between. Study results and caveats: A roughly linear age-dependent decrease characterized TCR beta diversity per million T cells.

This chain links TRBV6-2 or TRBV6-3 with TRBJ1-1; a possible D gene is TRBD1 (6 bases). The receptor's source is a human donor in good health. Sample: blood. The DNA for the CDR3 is TGTGCCAGCAGGGACTCGGGGGCCGCAGGGTCTGAAGCTTTCTTT. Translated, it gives CASRDSGAAGSEAFF.